This is a list of T cell receptor beta chains from one sample in a study of cytomegalovirus exposure and HLA in healthy donors. The protocol was immunoSEQ multiplex PCR, while the TCRdb copy is restricted to in-frame clones and leaves out a portion. The table lists approximately 120,000 clones, around 78% of them singletons, with approximately 3.8% in the top ten. Sequencing was performed on PBMCs. All receptors derive from a man aged 35 to 55 in good health and CMV-seronegative. Both conserved end residues are part of each CDR3. D genes are given only for firm matches. The size of a clone is reported for some rows only, either as once, few or many, or as a class for expanded clones.

size,J,V,D,DNA,CDR3
NA,TRBJ2-3,TRBV4-2,TRBD2,TGTGCCAGCAGCCAAGAACTAGCGGGTATGGGGGATACGCAGTATTTT,CASSQELAGMGDTQYF
NA,TRBJ2-5,TRBV7-2,TRBD1,TGTGCCAGCAGCCCGGACAGGGGGCAAGGAGAGACCCAGTACTTC,CASSPDRGQGETQYF
NA,TRBJ2-2,TRBV6-6,TRBD2,TGTGCCAGCAGTTACTCAGCGGGGGGCACCGGGGAGCTGTTTTTT,CASSYSAGGTGELFF
few,TRBJ2-6,TRBV6-1,TRBD1,TGTGCCAGCGGGGACAGCTCTGGGGCCAACGTCCTGACTTTC,CASGDSSGANVLTF
once,TRBJ1-2,TRBV4-1,NA,TGCGCCAGCAGCCAAGAGGGGCCGACAGTCTATGTCTACACCTTC,CASSQEGPTVYVYTF
NA,TRBJ2-6,TRBV5-1,TRBD1,TGCGCCAGCAGCTTGTTCGGGACAGGGCGTTTCGGGTCTGGGGCCAACGGCCTGACTTTC,CASSLFGTGRFGSGANGLTF
NA,TRBJ2-7,TRBV6-5,TRBD1,TGTGCCAGCAGTGTGGACAGGGCCTACGAGCAGTACTTC,CASSVDRAYEQYF
NA,TRBJ1-2,TRBV28,NA,TGTGCCAGCAGTCTTACCGGGACTGTTGGCTACACCTTC,CASSLTGTVGYTF
few,TRBJ2-3,TRBV7-2,NA,TGTGCCAGCAGCTTAGTGGGCATCACCACAGATACGCAGTATTTT,CASSLVGITTDTQYF
NA,TRBJ1-6,TRBV6-5,NA,TGTGCCAGCAGTATGGACCCGGGAGGTTCACCCCTCCACTTT,CASSMDPGGSPLHF
once,TRBJ1-2,TRBV4-3,NA,TGCGCCAGCAGCCAAGCGCTCGAGACAGGTGGGGTGGGAGGCTACACCTTC,CASSQALETGGVGGYTF
NA,TRBJ1-1,TRBV4-1,NA,TGCGCCAGCAGCCAAGACCCAAGGGGAACTGAAGCTTTCTTT,CASSQDPRGTEAFF
NA,TRBJ2-7,TRBV5-1,TRBD2,TGCGCCAGCGGCGCGGGGGGAACCCGGGGGGAGCAGTACTTC,CASGAGGTRGEQYF
NA,TRBJ2-3,TRBV10-3,TRBD2,TGTGCCATCAGTGTACCGAGCGGGGGGCAGTATTTT,CAISVPSGGQYF
NA,TRBJ1-2,TRBV13,NA,TGTGCCTCAACCAGGGGAAAAGGTGGCTACACCTTC,CASTRGKGGYTF
NA,TRBJ2-1,TRBV9,TRBD2,TGTGCCAGCAGCGTTAGCGGGACCTACAATGAGCAGTTCTTC,CASSVSGTYNEQFF
NA,TRBJ1-2,TRBV5-1,TRBD1,TGCGCCAGCAGCTTGAACACCGGGACAGGGGGTGGCTACACCTTC,CASSLNTGTGGGYTF
NA,TRBJ1-4,TRBV13,NA,TGTGCCAGCAGCCGAGGGCCTTCTAAACTGTTTTTT,CASSRGPSKLFF
NA,TRBJ1-5,TRBV4-3,NA,TGCGCCAGCAGCCCCGGACTTCGTCAGCCCCAGCATTTT,CASSPGLRQPQHF
NA,TRBJ1-3,TRBV18,NA,TGTGCCAGCTCATATAGCCCAGCTAGCTCTGGAAACACCATATATTTT,CASSYSPASSGNTIYF